These T cell receptor beta chains were read from a single sample in a study of cytomegalovirus exposure and HLA in healthy donors. This table comes from immunoSEQ multiplex PCR, and its TCRdb copy is limited to in-frame clones, with some not included. The table includes 100,000 to 150,000 clones, around four fifths detected once. Source material: PBMCs. The receptors come from a woman in her thirties or forties in good health and CMV-seropositive. CDR3s include the opening cysteine and the closing phenylalanine or tryptophan. Each record gives: clone size, V gene, J gene, D gene, CDR3 protein, CDR3 DNA. D genes are given only for firm matches. Size values are once, few and many counts, or a class for expanded clones, and some rows have none.

-	TRBV15	TRBJ2-2	TRBD1	CATSKTGAMNTGELFF	TGTGCCACCAGCAAGACAGGGGCCATGAACACCGGGGAGCTGTTTTTT
few	TRBV11-2	TRBJ1-3	TRBD1	CASSYDRGSGNTIYF	TGTGCCAGCAGCTATGACAGGGGCTCTGGAAACACCATATATTTT
-	TRBV6-6	TRBJ1-1	-	CASSYPSGMDTEAFF	TGTGCCAGCAGTTACCCGTCAGGGATGGACACTGAAGCTTTCTTT
-	TRBV2	TRBJ1-5	-	CASSLDSLGRQPQHF	TGTGCCAGCAGTTTGGACAGCCTCGGCAGGCAGCCCCAGCATTTT
-	TRBV29-1	TRBJ1-2	-	CSVGTGISYGYTF	TGCAGCGTTGGTACAGGGATTTCCTATGGCTACACCTTC
-	TRBV5-1	TRBJ2-5	TRBD1	CASSLSPGQGVQETQYF	TGCGCCAGCAGCCTCTCACCGGGACAGGGGGTCCAAGAGACCCAGTACTTC
-	TRBV10-3	TRBJ2-7	TRBD2	CAIMGGLAERYEQYF	TGTGCCATCATGGGAGGGCTAGCGGAACGCTACGAGCAGTACTTC
-	TRBV11-2	TRBJ2-7	TRBD1	CASSLGQGTPRQYF	TGTGCCAGCAGCTTAGGACAGGGGACGCCAAGGCAGTACTTC
-	TRBV28	TRBJ2-7	TRBD2	CASSPGLAAMYEQYF	TGTGCCAGCAGTCCCGGACTAGCGGCAATGTACGAGCAGTACTTC
-	TRBV19	TRBJ2-2	-	CAGRSPGLTGELFF	TGTGCCGGAAGGTCACCGGGACTTACCGGGGAGCTGTTTTTT
-	TRBV27	TRBJ1-2	TRBD1	CASSSRQGAGGYTF	TGTGCCAGCAGTTCCAGACAGGGGGCTGGTGGCTACACCTTC
-	TRBV19	TRBJ2-7	-	CASSPGVNPYEQYF	TGTGCCAGTAGCCCAGGGGTGAACCCCTACGAGCAGTACTTC
few	TRBV5-5	TRBJ1-5	-	CASSSGAMNSNQPQHF	TGTGCCAGCAGCAGCGGGGCTATGAATAGCAATCAGCCCCAGCATTTT
-	TRBV11-2	TRBJ1-2	TRBD1	CASSLDPTGGSGYTF	TGTGCCAGCAGCTTAGATCCAACAGGGGGCAGTGGCTACACCTTC
-	TRBV6-5	TRBJ1-1	TRBD1	CASSYSTRGGRTEAFF	TGTGCCAGCAGTTACTCGACAAGAGGGGGCCGGACTGAAGCTTTCTTT
few	TRBV2	TRBJ1-1	TRBD1	CASSATGGRTEAFF	TGTGCCAGCAGCGCGACAGGGGGCCGTACTGAAGCTTTCTTT
-	TRBV19	TRBJ2-2	-	CASISGNTGELFF	TGTGCCAGTATATCGGGGAACACCGGGGAGCTGTTTTTT
-	TRBV9	TRBJ2-6	TRBD1	CASSAEPRTGPLSGANVLTF	TGTGCCAGCAGCGCAGAGCCACGGACAGGGCCCCTCTCTGGGGCCAACGTCCTGACTTTC
-	TRBV2	TRBJ1-5	-	CASSAERRGQPQHF	TGTGCCAGCAGTGCCGAACGACGGGGTCAGCCCCAGCATTTT
-	TRBV28	TRBJ2-1	TRBD2	CASSGTSGGADRNEQFF	TGTGCCAGCAGTGGGACTAGCGGGGGGGCCGACCGCAATGAGCAGTTCTTC
-	TRBV7-9	TRBJ2-1	-	CASSLESLYNEQFF	TGTGCCAGCAGCTTAGAATCACTTTACAATGAGCAGTTCTTC
few	TRBV7-2	TRBJ2-5	-	CASSLAGAQETQYF	TGTGCCAGCAGCTTAGCGGGAGCACAAGAGACCCAGTACTTC
few	TRBV28	TRBJ1-5	TRBD1	CASGTGAFSNQPQHF	TGTGCCAGCGGGACAGGGGCGTTTAGCAATCAGCCCCAGCATTTT
few	TRBV4-3	TRBJ2-2	TRBD1	CASSQDGQGAITSTGELFF	TGCGCCAGCAGCCAAGATGGACAGGGGGCGATTACTTCCACCGGGGAGCTGTTTTTT
-	TRBV2	TRBJ1-4	TRBD1	CASSEAGTGTGPRREKLFF	TGTGCCAGCAGTGAAGCGGGGACCGGGACAGGGCCGAGAAGAGAAAAACTGTTTTTT
-	TRBV4-1	TRBJ1-6	-	CASSQDWQGNSPLHF	TGCGCCAGCAGCCAAGATTGGCAGGGGAATTCACCCCTCCACTTT
-	TRBV7-8	TRBJ2-3	-	CASSFNALLRGLTDTQYF	TGTGCCAGCAGCTTCAACGCGTTACTCCGGGGACTCACAGATACGCAGTATTTT
-	TRBV4-3	TRBJ1-4	TRBD1	CASSPQGSTNEKLFF	TGCGCCAGCAGCCCACAGGGGTCAACTAATGAAAAACTGTTTTTT
-	TRBV4-3	TRBJ1-4	-	CASSQERGGVGEKLFF	TGCGCCAGCAGCCAAGAGAGGGGGGGGGTCGGTGAAAAACTGTTTTTT
-	TRBV5-1	TRBJ2-6	-	CASSPPGIPGTGANVLTF	TGCGCCAGCAGCCCCCCCGGGATTCCGGGAACTGGGGCCAACGTCCTGACTTTC
-	TRBV19	TRBJ1-1	TRBD1	CASSIGPRTGDEAFF	TGTGCCAGTAGTATAGGCCCGCGGACAGGGGATGAAGCTTTCTTT
once	TRBV2	TRBJ1-5	-	CASSEGGDQHF	TGTGCCAGCAGTGAAGGAGGTGACCAGCATTTT
-	TRBV19	TRBJ1-5	-	CASRDRRLLSPQHF	TGTGCCAGCAGAGACAGGCGGTTATTAAGCCCCCAGCATTTT